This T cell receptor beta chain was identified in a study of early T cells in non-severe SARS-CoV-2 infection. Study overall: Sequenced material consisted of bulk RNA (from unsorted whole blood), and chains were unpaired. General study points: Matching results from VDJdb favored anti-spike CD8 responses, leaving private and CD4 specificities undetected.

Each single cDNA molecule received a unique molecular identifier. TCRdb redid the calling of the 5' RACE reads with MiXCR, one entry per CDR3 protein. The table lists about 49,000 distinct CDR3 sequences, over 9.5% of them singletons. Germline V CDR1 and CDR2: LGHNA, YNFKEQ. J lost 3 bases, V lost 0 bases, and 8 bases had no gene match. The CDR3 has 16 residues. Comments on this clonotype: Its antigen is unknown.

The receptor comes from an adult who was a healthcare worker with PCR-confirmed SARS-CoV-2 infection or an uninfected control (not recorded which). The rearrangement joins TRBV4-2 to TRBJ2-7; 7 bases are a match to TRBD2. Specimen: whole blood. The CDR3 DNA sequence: TGTGCCAGCAGCCAAGAGAACGCGGGGGTCAACTACGAGCAGTACTTC. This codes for CASSQENAGVNYEQYF.